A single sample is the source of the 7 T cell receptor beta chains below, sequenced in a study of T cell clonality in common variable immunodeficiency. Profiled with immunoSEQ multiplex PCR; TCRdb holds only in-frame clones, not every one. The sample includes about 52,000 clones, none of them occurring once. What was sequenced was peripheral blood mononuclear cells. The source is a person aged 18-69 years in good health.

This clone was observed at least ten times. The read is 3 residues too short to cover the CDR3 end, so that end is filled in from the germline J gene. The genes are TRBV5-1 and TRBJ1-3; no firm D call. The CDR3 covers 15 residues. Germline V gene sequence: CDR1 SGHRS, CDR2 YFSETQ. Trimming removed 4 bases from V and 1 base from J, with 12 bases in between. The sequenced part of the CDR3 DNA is TGCGCCAGCAGCCTAACTGACAAGTCTGGAAACACC. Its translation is CASSLTDKSGNT. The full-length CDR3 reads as CASSLTDKSGNTIYF.

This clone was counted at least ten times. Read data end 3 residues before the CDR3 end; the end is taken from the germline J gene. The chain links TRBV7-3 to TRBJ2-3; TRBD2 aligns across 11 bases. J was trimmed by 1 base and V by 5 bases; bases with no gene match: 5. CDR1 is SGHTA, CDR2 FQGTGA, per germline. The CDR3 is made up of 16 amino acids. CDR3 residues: CASSTTSGRGTDTQYF. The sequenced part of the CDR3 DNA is TGTGCCAGCAGCACTACTAGCGGGAGAGGCACAGATACG.

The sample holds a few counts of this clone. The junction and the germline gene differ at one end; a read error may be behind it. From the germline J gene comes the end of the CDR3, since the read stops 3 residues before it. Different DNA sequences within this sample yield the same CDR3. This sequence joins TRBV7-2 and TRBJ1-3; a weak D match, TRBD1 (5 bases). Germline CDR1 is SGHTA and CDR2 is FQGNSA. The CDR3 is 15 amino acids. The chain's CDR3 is CASSLGTRSGNTIYF. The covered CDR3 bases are TGTGCCAGCAGCTTAGGGACACGCTCTGGAAACACG.

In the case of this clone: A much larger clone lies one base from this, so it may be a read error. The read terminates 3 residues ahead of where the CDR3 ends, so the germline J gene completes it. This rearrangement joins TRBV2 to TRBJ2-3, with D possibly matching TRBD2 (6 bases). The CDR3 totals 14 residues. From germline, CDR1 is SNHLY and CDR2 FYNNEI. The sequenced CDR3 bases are TGTGCCAGCAGTCTGACTAGTTTGGGAGAGACG. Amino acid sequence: CASSLTSLGET. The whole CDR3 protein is CASSLTSLGETQYF.

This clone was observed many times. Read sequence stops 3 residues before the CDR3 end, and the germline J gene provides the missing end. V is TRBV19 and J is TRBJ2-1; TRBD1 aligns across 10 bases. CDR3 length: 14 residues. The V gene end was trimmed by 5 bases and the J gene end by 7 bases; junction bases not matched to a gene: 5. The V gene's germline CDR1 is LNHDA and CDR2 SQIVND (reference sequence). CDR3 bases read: TGTGCCAGTAGTTCCGGGACAGGGGTAAATGAG. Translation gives CASSSGTGVNE. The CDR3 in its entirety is CASSSGTGVNEQFF.

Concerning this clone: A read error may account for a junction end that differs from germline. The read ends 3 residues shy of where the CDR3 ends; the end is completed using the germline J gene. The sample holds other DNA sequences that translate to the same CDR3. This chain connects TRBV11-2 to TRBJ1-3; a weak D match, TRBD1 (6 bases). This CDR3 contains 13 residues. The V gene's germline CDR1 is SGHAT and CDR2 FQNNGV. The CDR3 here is CASSSSRGNTIYF. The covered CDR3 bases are TGTGCCAGCAGCTCATCCAGGGGAAACACA.

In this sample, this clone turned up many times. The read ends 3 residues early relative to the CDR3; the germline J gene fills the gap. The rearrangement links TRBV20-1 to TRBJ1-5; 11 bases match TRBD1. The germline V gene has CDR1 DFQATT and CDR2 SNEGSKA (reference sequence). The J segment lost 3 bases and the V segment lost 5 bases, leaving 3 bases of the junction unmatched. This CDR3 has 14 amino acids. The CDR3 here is CSAGTGGSNQPQHF. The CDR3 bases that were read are TGCAGTGCTGGGACAGGGGGGTCCAATCAGCCC.